The clone carrying this TCR beta chain was seen once. The antigen is unknown. The data derive from a study of T cell responses to AZD1222 COVID-19 vaccine. Whole-study results and caveats: Possibly, clonal diversity was underestimated; donors were largely white British and included more females. Spike-specific TCR breadth and depth were elevated following two AZD1222 doses.

Sequenced by immunoSEQ multiplex PCR; TCRdb stores in-frame clones only, minus some. The sample has under 95,000 clones, 75% to 90% seen once. The sample was peripheral blood, taken 28 days after the second AZD1222 dose. The clonotype was recovered from an adult who received the AZD1222 COVID-19 vaccine.

Here the CDR3 reads CASTNPGTGNDEQYF. The CDR3, as DNA: TGTGCCAGCACCAATCCCGGGACAGGTAACGACGAGCAGTACTTC. V is TRBV21-1 and J is TRBJ2-7; the D call of TRBD1 is as the table states it, not checked on the DNA. TRBV21-1 is marked as a pseudogene. The CDR3 length is 15 residues.